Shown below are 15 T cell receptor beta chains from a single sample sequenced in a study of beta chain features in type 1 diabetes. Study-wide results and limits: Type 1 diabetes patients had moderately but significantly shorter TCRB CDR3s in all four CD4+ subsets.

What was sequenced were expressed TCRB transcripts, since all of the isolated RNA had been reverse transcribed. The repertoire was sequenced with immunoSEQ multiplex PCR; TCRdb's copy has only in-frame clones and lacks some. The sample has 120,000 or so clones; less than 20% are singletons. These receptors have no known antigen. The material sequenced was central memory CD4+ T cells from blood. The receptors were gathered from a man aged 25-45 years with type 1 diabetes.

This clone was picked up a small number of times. For the CDR3, the DNA is TGTGCCAGTGACAGCGGGGCGGGCAATCAGCCCCAGCATTTT. It codes for CASDSGAGNQPQHF. The chain is built from TRBV19 and TRBJ1-5, with D maybe TRBD1 (5 bases). CDR1 is LNHDA and CDR2 is SQIVND in the germline V gene (reference sequence). The CDR3 is made up of 14 amino acids. V lost 8 bases to trimming and J lost 2 bases, with 13 bases between them.

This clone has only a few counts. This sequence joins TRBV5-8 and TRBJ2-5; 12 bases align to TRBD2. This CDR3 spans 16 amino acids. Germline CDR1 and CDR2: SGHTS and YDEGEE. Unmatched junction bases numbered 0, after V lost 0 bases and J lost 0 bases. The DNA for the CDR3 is TGTGCCAGCAGCTTGGGACTAGCGGGGGACCAAGAGACCCAGTACTTC. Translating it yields CASSLGLAGDQETQYF.

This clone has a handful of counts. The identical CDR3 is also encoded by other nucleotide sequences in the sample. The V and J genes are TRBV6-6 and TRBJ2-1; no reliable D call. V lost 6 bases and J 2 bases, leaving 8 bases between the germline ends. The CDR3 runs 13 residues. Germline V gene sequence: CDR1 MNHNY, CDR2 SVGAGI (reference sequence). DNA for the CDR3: TGTGCCAGCAGCCATCCGACCTACAATGAGCAGTTCTTC. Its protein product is CASSHPTYNEQFF.

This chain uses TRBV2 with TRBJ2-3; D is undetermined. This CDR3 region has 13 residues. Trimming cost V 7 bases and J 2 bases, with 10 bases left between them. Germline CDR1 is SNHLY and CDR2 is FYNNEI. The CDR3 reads CASNRPFTDTQYF. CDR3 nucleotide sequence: TGTGCCAGCAACCGGCCCTTCACAGATACGCAGTATTTT.

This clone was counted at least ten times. The chain's CDR3 is CASGDYEQYF. CDR3 DNA: TGTGCCAGCGGGGACTACGAGCAGTACTTC. This chain connects TRBV2 to TRBJ2-7, with D uncertain. V lost 8 bases and J lost 3, with 5 bases in between. From germline, CDR1 is SNHLY and CDR2 FYNNEI. The CDR3 runs to 10 residues.

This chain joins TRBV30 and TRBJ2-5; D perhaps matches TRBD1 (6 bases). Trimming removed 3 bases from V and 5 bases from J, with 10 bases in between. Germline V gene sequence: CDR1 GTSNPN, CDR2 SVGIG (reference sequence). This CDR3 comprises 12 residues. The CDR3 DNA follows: TGTGCCTGGAGGGCAGGGGTGGAGACCCAGTACTTC. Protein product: CAWRAGVETQYF.

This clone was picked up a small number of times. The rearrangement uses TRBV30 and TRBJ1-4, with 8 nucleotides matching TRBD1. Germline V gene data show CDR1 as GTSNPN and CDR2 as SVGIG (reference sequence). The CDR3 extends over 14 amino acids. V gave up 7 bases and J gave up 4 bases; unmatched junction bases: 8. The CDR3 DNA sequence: TGTGCCTCTACCTCAGGGGGCTTTAATGAAAAACTGTTTTTT. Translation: CASTSGGFNEKLFF.

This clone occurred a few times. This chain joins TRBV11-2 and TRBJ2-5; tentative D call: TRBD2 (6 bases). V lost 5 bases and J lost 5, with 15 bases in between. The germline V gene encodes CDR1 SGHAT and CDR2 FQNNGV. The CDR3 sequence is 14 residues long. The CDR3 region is CASSRESGRETQYF. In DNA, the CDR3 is TGTGCCAGCAGCCGCGAGTCGGGGAGGGAGACCCAGTACTTC. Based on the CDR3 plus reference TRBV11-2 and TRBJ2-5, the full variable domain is EAGVAQSPRYKIIEKRQSVAFWCNPISGHATLYWYQQILGQGPKLLIQFQNNGVVDDSQLPKDRFSAERLKGVDSTLKIQPAKLEDSAVYLCASSRESGRETQYFGPGTRLLVL.

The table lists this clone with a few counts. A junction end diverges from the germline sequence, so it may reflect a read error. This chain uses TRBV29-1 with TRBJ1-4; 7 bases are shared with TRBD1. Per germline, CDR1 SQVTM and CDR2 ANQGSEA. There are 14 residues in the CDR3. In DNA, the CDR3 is TGCAGCGTGGAAGACAGGGATAATAATGAAAAACTGTTTTTT. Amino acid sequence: CSVEDRDNNEKLFF.

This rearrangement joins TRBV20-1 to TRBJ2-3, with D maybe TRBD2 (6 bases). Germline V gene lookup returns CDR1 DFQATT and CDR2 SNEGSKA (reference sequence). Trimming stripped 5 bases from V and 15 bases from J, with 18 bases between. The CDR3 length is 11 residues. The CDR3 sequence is CSAARDSRQYF. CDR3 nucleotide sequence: TGCAGTGCTGCAAGGGACTCCCGACAATATTTT.

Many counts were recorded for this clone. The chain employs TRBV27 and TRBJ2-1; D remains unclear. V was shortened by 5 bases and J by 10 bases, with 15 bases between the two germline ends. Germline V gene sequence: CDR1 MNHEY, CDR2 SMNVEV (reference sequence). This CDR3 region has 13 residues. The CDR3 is CASSPQDRAEQFF. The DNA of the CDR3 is TGTGCCAGCAGTCCCCAGGACCGCGCCGAGCAGTTCTTC.

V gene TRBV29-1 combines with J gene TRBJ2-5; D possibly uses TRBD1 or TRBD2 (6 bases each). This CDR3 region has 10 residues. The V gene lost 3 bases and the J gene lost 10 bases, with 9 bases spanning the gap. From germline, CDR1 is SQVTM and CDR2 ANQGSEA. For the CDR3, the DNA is TGCAGCGTTGAGGGGGGCGACCAGTACTTC. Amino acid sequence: CSVEGGDQYF.

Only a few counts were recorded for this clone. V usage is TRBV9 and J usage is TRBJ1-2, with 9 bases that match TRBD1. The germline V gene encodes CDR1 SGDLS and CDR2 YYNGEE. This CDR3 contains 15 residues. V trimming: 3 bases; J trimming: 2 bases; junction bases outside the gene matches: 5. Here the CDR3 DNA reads TGTGCCAGCAGCGAGGGGACAGGGAGAAACTATGGCTACACCTTC. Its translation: CASSEGTGRNYGYTF.

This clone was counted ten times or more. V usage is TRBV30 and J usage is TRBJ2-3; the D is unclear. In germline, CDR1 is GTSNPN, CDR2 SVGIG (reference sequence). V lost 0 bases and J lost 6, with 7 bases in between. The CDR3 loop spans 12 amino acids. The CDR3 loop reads CAWSVREDTQYF. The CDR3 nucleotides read TGTGCCTGGAGTGTACGAGAGGATACGCAGTATTTT.

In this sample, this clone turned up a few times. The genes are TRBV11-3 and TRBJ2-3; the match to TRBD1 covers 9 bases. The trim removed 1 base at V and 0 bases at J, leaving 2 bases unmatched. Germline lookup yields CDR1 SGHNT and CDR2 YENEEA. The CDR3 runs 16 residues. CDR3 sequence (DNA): TGTGCCAGCAGCTTAGGCGGGACAGGGAGCACAGATACGCAGTATTTT. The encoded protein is CASSLGGTGSTDTQYF. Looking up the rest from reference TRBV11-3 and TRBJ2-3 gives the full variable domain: EAGVVQSPRYKIIEKKQPVAFWCNPISGHNTLYWYLQNLGQGPELLIRYENEEAVDDSQLPKDRFSAERLKGVDSTLKIQPAELGDSAVYLCASSLGGTGSTDTQYFGPGTRLTVL.